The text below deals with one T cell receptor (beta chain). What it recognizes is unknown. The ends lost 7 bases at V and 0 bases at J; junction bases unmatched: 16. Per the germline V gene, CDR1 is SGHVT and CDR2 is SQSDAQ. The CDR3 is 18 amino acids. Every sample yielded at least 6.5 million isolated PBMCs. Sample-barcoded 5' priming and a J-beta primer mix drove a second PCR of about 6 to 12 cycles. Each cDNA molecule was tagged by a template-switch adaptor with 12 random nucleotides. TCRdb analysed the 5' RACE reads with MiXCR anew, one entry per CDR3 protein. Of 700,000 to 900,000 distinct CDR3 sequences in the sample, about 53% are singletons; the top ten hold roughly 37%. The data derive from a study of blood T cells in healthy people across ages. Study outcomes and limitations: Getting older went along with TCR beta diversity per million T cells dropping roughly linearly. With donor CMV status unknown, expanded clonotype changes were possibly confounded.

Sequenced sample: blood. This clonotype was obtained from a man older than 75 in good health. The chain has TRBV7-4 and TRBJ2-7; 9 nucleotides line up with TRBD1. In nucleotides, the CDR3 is TGTGCCAGCAACCGAGGGGACAGGGCCATAACGAGCTCCTACGAGCAGTACTTC. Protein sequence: CASNRGDRAITSSYEQYF.